The 24 T cell receptor beta chains below were found in one sample sequenced in a study of pediatric ulcerative colitis (dated by TCRdb to between 2019 and 2020). During colonoscopy, one to two rectal pinch biopsies were obtained for research purposes. The library was prepared using the immunoSEQ multiplex PCR assay. TCRdb's version of the immuneACCESS table is confined to in-frame rearrangements and falls short of the full clone set. An unresolved V gene accounts for under half of the shortfall where checked; the remainder is of unknown origin. For this sample there are 40,000 to 60,000 clones; 60% to 85% appear just once. Over 3% of the sample lies in the top ten. The specimen was gut tissue. The receptors originated from a girl aged 10 to 17 with moderate ulcerative colitis.

The J gene is TRBJ2-3, the V gene TRBV20-1, with TRBD1 as a possible D gene (5 bases). Germline CDR1 reads DFQATT; CDR2 reads SNEGSKA (reference sequence). The germline V and J ends were trimmed by 6 bases and 5 bases, with 9 bases remaining between them. The CDR3 is 11 residues long. CDR3 sequence reads: CSAKGVDTQYF. CDR3 DNA: TGCAGTGCCAAAGGGGTAGATACGCAGTATTTT.

This clone has only one observation. The chain's CDR3 is CASSESTEAFF. The CDR3, as DNA: TGCGCCAGCAGTGAGTCCACTGAAGCTTTCTTT. The chain employs TRBV10-2 and TRBJ1-1; no firm D call. The CDR3 is made up of 11 amino acids. Trimming pared 0 bases from V and 4 bases from J, leaving 0 bases between. CDR1 is WSHSY and CDR2 is SAAADI in the germline V gene.

In its sample, this clone was seen once. J is TRBJ2-7 and V is TRBV6-5; D call uncertain. The CDR3 is made up of 16 amino acids. The V gene lost 0 bases and the J gene lost 0 bases, with 12 bases spanning the gap. In germline, CDR1 is MNHEY, CDR2 SVGAGI. The CDR3 DNA reads as TGTGCCAGCAGTTACTCAATTGGTGTTTCCTCCTACGAGCAGTACTTC. It yields the protein CASSYSIGVSSYEQYF.

The J gene is TRBJ1-1, the V gene TRBV28; D remains ambiguous. V was pared by 6 bases and J by 5 bases, with 10 bases between. The CDR3 extends over 12 amino acids. CDR1 is MDHEN, CDR2 SYDVKM, per germline. CDR3 region: CASSKRTTEAFF. The CDR3 region has the DNA TGTGCCAGCAGCAAAAGGACTACTGAAGCTTTCTTT.

CDR3 in amino acids: CASSPRQGAAYGYTF. The DNA of the CDR3 is TGTGCCAGCAGCCCTAGACAGGGTGCGGCCTATGGCTACACCTTC. The chain uses TRBV5-6 and TRBJ1-2; TRBD1 matches at 7 bases. Trimming cost V 4 bases and J 4 bases; bases outside gene matches: 10. Germline loops: CDR1 SGHDT, CDR2 YYEEEE. The CDR3 covers 15 residues. Variable domain in full (rest from reference TRBV5-6 and TRBJ1-2): DAGVTQSPTHLIKTRGQQVTLRCSPKSGHDTVSWYQQALGQGPQFIFQYYEEEERQRGNFPDRFSGHQFPNYSSELNVNALLLGDSALYLCASSPRQGAAYGYTFGSGTRLTVV.

This clone came up a few times. J is TRBJ1-3 and V is TRBV13; D is unresolved. The V and J ends lost 0 bases and 5 bases respectively, with 11 bases between them. This CDR3 region has 15 residues. Germline V gene lookup returns CDR1 PRHDT and CDR2 FYEKMQ (reference sequence). CDR3 residues: CASSLGYRDRNTIYF. CDR3 sequence (DNA): TGTGCCAGCAGCTTAGGTTACAGAGATAGAAACACCATATATTTT.

This clone was detected a few times. This sequence joins TRBV7-8 and TRBJ2-7, with 8 nucleotides matching TRBD1. CDR3 length: 15 amino acids. CDR1 and CDR2 from the germline V gene are SGHVS and FQNEAQ. V lost 5 bases, J lost 3 bases, and 9 bases stayed unmatched. CDR3 protein: CASSPRRTGIYEQYF. In nucleotides, the CDR3 is TGTGCCAGCAGCCCCAGAAGGACAGGGATCTACGAGCAGTACTTC.

This clone was counted a few times. V gene TRBV2 combines with J gene TRBJ2-7, with D perhaps TRBD1 (6 bases). This CDR3 region has 15 residues. Trimming removed 3 bases from V and 3 bases from J, with 15 bases in between. CDR1 is SNHLY, CDR2 FYNNEI, per germline. The chain's CDR3 is CASSDGTGTIYEQYF. In DNA, the CDR3 is TGTGCCAGCAGTGATGGTACAGGGACAATCTACGAGCAGTACTTC. Filled out from reference TRBV2 and TRBJ2-7, the complete variable domain reads EPEVTQTPSHQVTQMGQEVILRCVPISNHLYFYWYRQILGQKVEFLVSFYNNEISEKSEIFDDQFSVERPDGSNFTLKIRSTKLEDSAMYFCASSDGTGTIYEQYFGPGTRLTVT.

V usage is TRBV6-1 and J usage is TRBJ2-7; D not certain. Looked up from germline, CDR1 is MNHNS and CDR2 is SASEGT. This CDR3 has 13 amino acids. Trimming removed 1 base at V and 2 bases at J, with 6 bases between. The CDR3 sequence is CASSEGLPYEQYF. DNA for the CDR3: TGTGCCAGCAGTGAAGGCCTCCCCTACGAGCAGTACTTC.

The CDR3 spells CASSSQSYEQYF. The CDR3 DNA follows: TGTGCCAGTAGTTCGCAGTCCTACGAGCAGTACTTC. The chain is built from TRBV19 and TRBJ2-7; no firm D call. The germline V gene has CDR1 LNHDA and CDR2 SQIVND (reference sequence). CDR3 length: 12 amino acids. Deletions cut 5 bases from V and 1 base from J, with 6 bases between.

The chain uses TRBV5-5 and TRBJ2-7; maybe TRBD1 (6 bases). CDR3 length: 15 amino acids. CDR1 SGHKS and CDR2 YYEKEE come from the germline V gene (reference sequence). Trimming shortened V by 0 bases and J by 2 bases, and 12 bases separated the two germline ends. The CDR3 is CASSLDGTPAYEQYF. For the CDR3, the DNA is TGTGCCAGCAGCTTGGATGGGACACCAGCCTACGAGCAGTACTTC.

This chain connects TRBV18 to TRBJ2-7; D gene ambiguous. The ends were cut back, 1 base at V and 0 bases at J, with 7 bases in the middle. The CDR3 covers 14 residues. Germline V gives CDR1 KGHSH, CDR2 LQKENI. CDR3 residues: CASSPQLSSYEQYF. In DNA, the CDR3 is TGTGCCAGCTCACCACAGTTAAGCTCCTACGAGCAGTACTTC.

J is TRBJ2-7 and V is TRBV5-4; 7 bases fit TRBD2. The CDR3 has 15 residues. Germline V gives CDR1 SGHNT, CDR2 YYREEE (reference sequence). Trimming removed 0 bases from V and 3 bases from J; junction bases left unmatched: 6. This CDR3 is CASSLGGGLIYEQYF. CDR3 sequence (DNA): TGTGCCAGCAGCTTGGGTGGGGGACTAATCTACGAGCAGTACTTC.

The rearrangement uses TRBV4-1 and TRBJ2-7, with D maybe TRBD2 (5 bases). Germline V gives CDR1 MGHRA, CDR2 YSYEKL. The CDR3 sequence is 17 residues long. V dropped 0 bases and J dropped 6 bases, with 21 bases sitting between them. The CDR3 DNA sequence: TGCGCCAGCAGCCAAGATCGCCAGCGGACCCCTCTCACCGAGCAGTACTTC. This codes for CASSQDRQRTPLTEQYF.

The rearrangement uses TRBV7-2 and TRBJ1-2, with unresolved D. Trimming left V 2 bases short and J 6 bases short, with 10 bases between. Germline V lookup: CDR1 SGHTA, CDR2 FQGNSA. This CDR3 has 13 amino acids. The CDR3, as DNA: TGTGCCAGCAGCTTAATTGAGTTCGATGGCTACACCTTC. It yields the protein CASSLIEFDGYTF. The whole variable domain, remainder taken from reference TRBV7-2 and TRBJ1-2, is GAGVSQSPSNKVTEKGKDVELRCDPISGHTALYWYRQSLGQGLEFLIYFQGNSAPDKSGLPSDRFSAERTGGSVSTLTIQRTQQEDSAVYLCASSLIEFDGYTFGSGTRLTVV.

This clone was seen just once. V gene TRBV5-1 combines with J gene TRBJ2-3; 9 nucleotides line up with TRBD1. CDR3 length: 15 amino acids. The V gene end was trimmed by 4 bases and the J gene end by 0 bases; junction bases not matched to a gene: 3. Germline lookup yields CDR1 SGHRS and CDR2 YFSETQ. CDR3 nucleotides: TGCGCCAGCAGCCCGGGGACAGGGAGCACAGATACGCAGTATTTT. As protein: CASSPGTGSTDTQYF. Full variable domain (outside the CDR3, taken from reference TRBV5-1 and TRBJ2-3): KAGVTQTPRYLIKTRGQQVTLSCSPISGHRSVSWYQQTPGQGLQFLFEYFSETQRNKGNFPGRFSGRQFSNSRSEMNVSTLELGDSALYLCASSPGTGSTDTQYFGPGTRLTVL.

The genes are TRBV7-2 and TRBJ2-3, with TRBD2 matching 14 bases. The CDR3 length is 16 residues. The germline CDR1 and CDR2 sequences are SGHTA and FQGNSA. V lost 4 bases, J lost 5 bases, and 5 bases stayed unmatched. The CDR3 here is CASSSGTSGSGDTQYF. The CDR3 nucleotides read TGTGCCAGCAGCTCCGGGACTAGCGGGAGCGGAGATACGCAGTATTTT. The full variable domain, its missing parts supplied by reference TRBV7-2 and TRBJ2-3, is GAGVSQSPSNKVTEKGKDVELRCDPISGHTALYWYRQSLGQGLEFLIYFQGNSAPDKSGLPSDRFSAERTGGSVSTLTIQRTQQEDSAVYLCASSSGTSGSGDTQYFGPGTRLTVL.

The chain recombines TRBV19 with TRBJ2-3, with D possibly TRBD2 on 5 matching bases. Deletions cut 7 bases from V and 2 bases from J, with 13 bases between. The CDR3 runs to 14 residues. Germline lookup yields CDR1 LNHDA and CDR2 SQIVND (reference sequence). The CDR3 reads CASTNRGATDTQYF. The CDR3, as DNA: TGTGCCAGTACCAACCGGGGTGCCACAGATACGCAGTATTTT. Based on the CDR3 plus reference TRBV19 and TRBJ2-3, the full variable domain is DGGITQSPKYLFRKEGQNVTLSCEQNLNHDAMYWYRQDPGQGLRLIYYSQIVNDFQKGDIAEGYSVSREKKESFPLTVTSAQKNPTAFYLCASTNRGATDTQYFGPGTRLTVL.

The CDR3 sequence is CASSNSYEQYF. CDR3 in DNA: TGCGCCAGCAGCAACTCCTACGAGCAGTACTTC. The chain has TRBV5-1 and TRBJ2-7; the D is unclear. V lost 4 bases to trimming and J lost 0 bases, with 2 bases between them. The CDR3 loop spans 11 amino acids. In germline, CDR1 is SGHRS, CDR2 YFSETQ.

Turning to this clone: The same CDR3 also results from other DNA sequences found in this sample. The chain has TRBV30 and TRBJ1-2; D ambiguous. V lost 1 base and J lost 5, with 11 bases in between. CDR1 is GTSNPN and CDR2 is SVGIG in the germline V gene (reference sequence). The CDR3 totals 13 residues. The CDR3 sequence: CAWSAGVVYGYTF. CDR3 bases: TGTGCCTGGAGTGCAGGAGTGGTTTATGGCTACACCTTC.

The rearrangement links TRBV28 to TRBJ1-2; 7 nucleotides agree with TRBD1. Germline CDR1 reads MDHEN; CDR2 reads SYDVKM. The CDR3 contains 14 residues. V gave up 1 base and J gave up 3 bases; unmatched junction bases: 2. The chain's CDR3 is CASSLSQGDYGYTF. DNA for the CDR3: TGTGCCAGCAGTTTATCTCAGGGGGACTATGGCTACACCTTC.

This chain links TRBV5-6 with TRBJ1-2; 9 nucleotides match TRBD1. The CDR3 sequence is 15 residues long. Unmatched junction bases numbered 11, after V lost 4 bases and J lost 7 bases. CDR1 and CDR2 from the germline V gene are SGHDT and YYEEEE. The CDR3 here is CASSPDRDRVGGYTF. Written as DNA, the CDR3 is TGTGCCAGCAGCCCCGACAGGGACAGGGTGGGTGGCTACACCTTC.

This CDR3 reads CASTTWGPENIQYF. The CDR3 DNA sequence: TGTGCCAGCACCACATGGGGGCCGGAAAACATTCAGTACTTC. The J gene is TRBJ2-4, the V gene TRBV5-6; D is possibly TRBD1 (6 bases). Germline V gene sequence: CDR1 SGHDT, CDR2 YYEEEE. This CDR3 has 14 residues. The germline V and J ends were trimmed by 6 bases and 5 bases, with 15 bases remaining between them.

Only one count was recorded for this clone. The rearrangement uses TRBV5-1 and TRBJ1-1, with 9 bases that match TRBD1. Trimming removed 3 bases from V and 11 bases from J; junction bases left unmatched: 5. The length of the CDR3 is 12 residues. The germline V gene encodes CDR1 SGHRS and CDR2 YFSETQ. CDR3 protein: CASSSGQGWAFF. The CDR3, as DNA: TGCGCCAGCAGCTCAGGACAGGGGTGGGCTTTCTTT.